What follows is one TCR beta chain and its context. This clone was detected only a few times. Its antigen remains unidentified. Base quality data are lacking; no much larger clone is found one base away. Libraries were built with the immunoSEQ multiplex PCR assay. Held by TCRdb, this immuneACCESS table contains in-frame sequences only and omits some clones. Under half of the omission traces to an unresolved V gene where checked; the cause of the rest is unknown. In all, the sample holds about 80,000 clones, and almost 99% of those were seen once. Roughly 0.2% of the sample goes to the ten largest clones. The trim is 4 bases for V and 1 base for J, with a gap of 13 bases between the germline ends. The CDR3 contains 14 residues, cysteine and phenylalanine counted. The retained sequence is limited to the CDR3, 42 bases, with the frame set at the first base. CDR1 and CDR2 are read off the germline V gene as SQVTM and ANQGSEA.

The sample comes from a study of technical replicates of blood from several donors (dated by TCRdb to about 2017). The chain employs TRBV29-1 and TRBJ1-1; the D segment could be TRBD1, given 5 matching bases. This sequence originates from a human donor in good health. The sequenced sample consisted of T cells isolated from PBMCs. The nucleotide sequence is TGCAGCGTTGGTATTCCCGGACAGAACACTGAAGCTTTCTTT. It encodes CSVGIPGQNTEAFF.